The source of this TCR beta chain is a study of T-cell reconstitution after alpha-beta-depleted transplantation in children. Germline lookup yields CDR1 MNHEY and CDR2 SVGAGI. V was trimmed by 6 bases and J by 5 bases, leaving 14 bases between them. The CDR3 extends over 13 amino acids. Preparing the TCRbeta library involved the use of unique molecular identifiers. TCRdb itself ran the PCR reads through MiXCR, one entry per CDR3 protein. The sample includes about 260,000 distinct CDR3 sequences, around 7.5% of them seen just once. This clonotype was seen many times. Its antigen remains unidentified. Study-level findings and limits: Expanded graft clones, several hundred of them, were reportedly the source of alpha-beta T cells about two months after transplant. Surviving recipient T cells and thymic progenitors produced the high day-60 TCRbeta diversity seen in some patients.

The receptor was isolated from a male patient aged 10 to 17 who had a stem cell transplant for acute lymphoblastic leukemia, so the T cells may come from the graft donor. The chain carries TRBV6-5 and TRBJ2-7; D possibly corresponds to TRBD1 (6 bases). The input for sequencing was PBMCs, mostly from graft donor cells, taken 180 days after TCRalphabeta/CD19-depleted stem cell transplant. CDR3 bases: TGTGCCAGCAGCCGGACAGCCCTTAACGAGCAGTACTTC. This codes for CASSRTALNEQYF.